This paragraph reports one T cell receptor (beta chain). This record comes from a study of blood T cell repertoires in COVID-19. As for the study in general: Sample material is recorded as cDNA or gDNA derived from T cells, B-cell-depleted T cells, or PBMCs.

In the original workflow: Amplifying reference gene primers gave estimates of nucleated cell counts. This table comes from immunoSEQ multiplex PCR, and its TCRdb copy is limited to in-frame clones, with some not included. V, J and clone size are those of that table, while D and trimming were read from the DNA. The data contain about 130,000 clones, about nine tenths of them singletons. The V end lost 8 bases, the J end lost 1 base, and 15 bases lay between the germline ends. The CDR3 totals 15 residues. Germline values: CDR1 LGHDT, CDR2 YNNKEL (reference sequence). The rearrangement joins TRBV3-1 (or the pseudogene TRBV3-2) to TRBJ2-1; D may be TRBD2 (7 bases). The sample was peripheral blood. The source is a man aged 45-60 years with acute or convalescent COVID-19. The CDR3 region has the DNA TGTGCCAGCGGAGCCGGGGGGCGGTCCTACAATGAGCAGTTCTTC. It translates to CASGAGGRSYNEQFF.